This record looks at one T cell receptor (beta chain) sequence and its context. V lost 5 bases and J 3 bases, leaving 10 bases between the germline ends. In germline, CDR1 is LNHDA, CDR2 SQIVND (reference sequence). The CDR3 length is 14 residues. Profiling relied on immunoSEQ multiplex PCR, and the TCRdb table lists in-frame clones only, not all of them. This sample has about 83,000 clones, with more than 75% found just once. The data were obtained in a study of T cell responses to AZD1222 COVID-19 vaccine. This rearrangement joins TRBV19 to TRBJ2-2; no clear D gene. This clonotype originated in an adult in good health. This specimen consisted of peripheral blood, obtained on day 0 of AZD1222 vaccination. The CDR3, as DNA: TGTGCCAGTAGTGGCCTCTGGGACACCGGGGAGCTGTTTTTT. Amino acids: CASSGLWDTGELFF.